The 21 T cell receptor beta chains below were found in one sample sequenced in a study of blood T cell repertoires in COVID-19. Using immunoSEQ multiplex PCR, the repertoire was profiled, and TCRdb retains in-frame clones only, with some absent. This table holds about 240,000 clones, 83% found once. What was sequenced was PBMCs or T cells enriched from blood (not recorded which). The receptors stem from a woman in her 40s who had been exposed to COVID-19.

The chain is built from TRBV7-3 and TRBJ2-2; 9 bases fit TRBD1. Germline-derived CDR1 and CDR2 are SGHTA and FQGTGA. The CDR3 length is 16 residues. After removal of 8 bases from V and 0 bases from J, the junction contained 7 bases not matched to a gene. The DNA of the CDR3 is TGTGCCAGCGGACGACAGGGGGGATCGAACACCGGGGAGCTGTTTTTT. Its translation: CASGRQGGSNTGELFF. Based on the CDR3 plus reference TRBV7-3 and TRBJ2-2, the full variable domain is GAGVSQTPSNKVTEKGKYVELRCDPISGHTALYWYRQSLGQGPEFLIYFQGTGAADDSGLPNDRFFAVRPEGSVSTLKIQRTERGDSAVYLCASGRQGGSNTGELFFGEGSRLTVL.

The CDR3 protein is CASSPDLGRTFF. The CDR3 nucleotides read TGTGCCAGCTCACCCGACTTGGGGAGGACTTTCTTT. This chain connects TRBV18 to TRBJ1-1; D is uncertain. Trimming shortened V by 3 bases and J by 12 bases, and 14 bases separated the two germline ends. The CDR3 has 12 residues. Germline V gene lookup returns CDR1 KGHSH and CDR2 LQKENI.

The V gene is TRBV5-1, the J gene TRBJ1-3, with D tentatively TRBD1 (5 bases). The length of the CDR3 is 14 residues. Trimming removed 2 bases from V and 0 bases from J, with 6 bases in between. Per germline, CDR1 SGHRS and CDR2 YFSETQ. CDR3 nucleotides: TGCGCCAGCAGCTTTCAGGGCTCTGGAAACACCATATATTTT. It is translated as CASSFQGSGNTIYF.

This clone appeared a single time. This chain joins TRBV27 and TRBJ1-1, with 8 bases that match TRBD1. V lost 6 bases, J lost 1 base, and 4 bases stayed unmatched. CDR3 length: 14 residues. CDR1 and CDR2 from the germline V gene are MNHEY and SMNVEV (reference sequence). The CDR3 DNA reads as TGTGCCAGCAGGTATACAGGGGGGAACACTGAAGCTTTCTTT. Amino acids: CASRYTGGNTEAFF.

The chain links TRBV11-2 to TRBJ2-1; 9 bases map to TRBD1. V shed 1 base, J shed 8 bases, and the junction held 9 bases outside the gene matches. Germline V gene data show CDR1 as SGHAT and CDR2 as FQNNGV. The CDR3 spans 16 residues. In DNA form, the CDR3 reads TGTGCCAGCAGCTTAGTTAGGGGACAGGGTAACCATGAGCAGTTCTTC. Protein: CASSLVRGQGNHEQFF. Complete variable domain (other parts from reference TRBV11-2 and TRBJ2-1): EAGVAQSPRYKIIEKRQSVAFWCNPISGHATLYWYQQILGQGPKLLIQFQNNGVVDDSQLPKDRFSAERLKGVDSTLKIQPAKLEDSAVYLCASSLVRGQGNHEQFFGPGTRLTVL.

The V call is TRBV3-1 (or the pseudogene TRBV3-2), the J call TRBJ1-5, with D maybe TRBD1 (5 bases). This CDR3 has 14 residues. V was clipped by 4 bases and J by 2 bases, with 9 bases between them. Per germline, CDR1 LGHDT and CDR2 YNNKEL (reference sequence). CDR3 sequence: CASSPSQGNQPQHF. The CDR3 DNA is TGTGCCAGCAGCCCCTCACAGGGCAATCAGCCCCAGCATTTT.

The chain uses TRBV2 and TRBJ2-3, with 10 bases that match TRBD1. The germline V gene has CDR1 SNHLY and CDR2 FYNNEI. The CDR3 has 15 residues. The J segment lost 4 bases and the V segment lost 7 bases, leaving 8 bases of the junction unmatched. The DNA of the CDR3 is TGTGCCAGCACCGGTGGGGACAGGGGCCCAGATACGCAGTATTTT. It codes for CASTGGDRGPDTQYF.

The chain combines TRBV28 with TRBJ2-1; 7 nucleotides align to TRBD1. Trimming took 8 bases from V and 1 from J; bases not matched to a gene: 8. This CDR3 is built from 15 residues. CDR1 is MDHEN, CDR2 SYDVKM, per germline. CDR3 coding DNA: TGTGCCAGCTTAGGGCCGACAGGGTCCTACAATGAGCAGTTCTTC. It encodes CASLGPTGSYNEQFF.

V usage is TRBV6-5 and J usage is TRBJ2-3; 8 bases map to TRBD1. The CDR3 has 14 residues. Germline CDR1 is MNHEY and CDR2 is SVGAGI. V gave up 6 bases and J gave up 3 bases; unmatched junction bases: 5. This CDR3 is CASRQGQGTDTQYF. DNA for the CDR3: TGTGCCAGCAGACAAGGACAGGGAACAGATACGCAGTATTTT.

The gene calls are TRBV7-9 and TRBJ2-7; tentatively, D is TRBD2 (5 bases). This CDR3 region has 14 residues. Germline CDR1 SEHNR, CDR2 FQNEAQ (reference sequence). Trimming cost V 1 base and J 2 bases, with 9 bases left between them. This chain's CDR3 is CASSLGRRTYEQYF. In DNA form, the CDR3 reads TGTGCCAGCAGCTTAGGAAGGAGGACCTACGAGCAGTACTTC.

The chain carries TRBV5-1 and TRBJ2-7; weak D call: TRBD1 (7 bases). Germline V CDR1 and CDR2: SGHRS, YFSETQ. The CDR3 consists of 15 residues. Trimming shortened V by 4 bases and J by 5 bases, and 19 bases separated the two germline ends. The CDR3 nucleotides are TGCGCCAGCAGCCACGGGTCAGGGGGAGGCGACGAGCAGTACTTC. Translating gives CASSHGSGGGDEQYF.

The gene calls are TRBV5-1 and TRBJ2-7; D is unresolved. Germline assignment: CDR1 SGHRS and CDR2 YFSETQ. V lost 0 bases, J lost 2 bases, and 9 bases lay in between. The CDR3 runs to 14 residues. CDR3 sequence (DNA): TGCGCCAGCAGCTTGGACGCGGAACCCTACGAGCAGTACTTC. It encodes CASSLDAEPYEQYF.

The genes are TRBV7-6 and TRBJ1-2, with D possibly being TRBD1 (6 bases). CDR3 length equals 15 residues. Deletions cut 1 base from V and 4 bases from J, with 13 bases between. Germline lookup yields CDR1 SGHVS and CDR2 FNYEAQ. CDR3 in amino acids: CASSLDQGRVYGYTF. CDR3 DNA sequence: TGTGCCAGCAGCTTAGACCAGGGGAGAGTCTATGGCTACACCTTC.

J is TRBJ2-2 and V is TRBV9; possible D gene TRBD1, 6 bases. Germline V gene lookup returns CDR1 SGDLS and CDR2 YYNGEE. With 1 base removed from V and 5 bases from J, the gap between germline ends came to 6 bases. CDR3 size: 13 residues. The CDR3 here is CASSVTGTGELFF. The CDR3 DNA is TGTGCCAGCAGCGTAACAGGGACCGGGGAGCTGTTTTTT.

The chain has TRBV5-5 and TRBJ2-7; 11 bases map to TRBD1. V was pared by 6 bases and J by 3 bases, with 5 bases of the junction left unmatched. The CDR3 length is 14 residues. Looked up from germline, CDR1 is SGHKS and CDR2 is YYEKEE (reference sequence). CDR3: CASTRDRGDYEQYF. As DNA, the CDR3 is TGTGCCAGCACCCGGGACAGGGGGGACTACGAGCAGTACTTC.

The chain joins TRBV19 to TRBJ1-1; possibly TRBD1 for D (5 bases). This CDR3 contains 14 residues. Germline lookup yields CDR1 LNHDA and CDR2 SQIVND (reference sequence). The V end was cut by 3 bases, the J end by 6 bases, with 14 bases between. In nucleotides, the CDR3 is TGTGCCAGTAGTATCGGTAGGGGTGGGCCTGAAGCTTTCTTT. It codes for CASSIGRGGPEAFF.

The V call is TRBV19, the J call TRBJ1-2, with D possibly being TRBD1 (6 bases). Germline CDR1 LNHDA, CDR2 SQIVND (reference sequence). The CDR3 covers 15 residues. The germline V and J ends were trimmed by 7 bases and 8 bases, with 23 bases remaining between them. CDR3 in amino acids: CASTRNREVRLGYTF. The CDR3 bases are TGTGCCAGTACCCGAAACAGGGAAGTAAGACTGGGCTACACCTTC.

This chain links TRBV3-1 (or the pseudogene TRBV3-2) with TRBJ1-2; the D gene is possibly TRBD1 (5 bases). This CDR3 region has 12 residues. CDR1 is LGHDT, CDR2 YNNKEL, per germline (reference sequence). V gave up 4 bases and J gave up 8 bases, with 11 bases separating them. Written as DNA, the CDR3 is TGTGCCAGCAGCCCCCGCAAGGGGGGCTACACCTTC. Protein: CASSPRKGGYTF.

This clone has more than one count but fewer than ten. The chain employs TRBV6-2 or TRBV6-3 and TRBJ2-7; 10 bases are shared with TRBD1. Germline values: CDR1 MNHEY, CDR2 SVGEGT. The CDR3 has 15 amino acids. J lost 2 bases, V lost 6 bases, and 7 bases had no gene match. CDR3 coding DNA: TGTGCCAGCAGCCTAGGAGGGACAGGGGCCTACGAGCAGTACTTC. Protein sequence: CASSLGGTGAYEQYF.

V is TRBV2 and J is TRBJ2-1, with 8 bases aligning to TRBD2. The V gene's germline CDR1 is SNHLY and CDR2 FYNNEI. The CDR3 loop spans 14 amino acids. With V trimmed by 5 bases and J by 7 bases, 7 bases remained unmatched. CDR3 loop: CASSKGLATNEQFF. The CDR3 nucleotides are TGTGCCAGCAGTAAAGGACTAGCAACGAATGAGCAGTTCTTC. Together with reference TRBV2 and TRBJ2-1, the CDR3 gives the full variable domain: EPEVTQTPSHQVTQMGQEVILRCVPISNHLYFYWYRQILGQKVEFLVSFYNNEISEKSEIFDDQFSVERPDGSNFTLKIRSTKLEDSAMYFCASSKGLATNEQFFGPGTRLTVL.

The rearrangement uses TRBV2 and TRBJ2-1, with 8 nucleotides matching TRBD2. V dropped 3 bases and J dropped 2; count of bases not matched to a gene: 6. This CDR3 contains 16 residues. Germline values: CDR1 SNHLY, CDR2 FYNNEI. CDR3 in amino acids: CASSDGFSGAYNEQFF. The CDR3 nucleotides read TGTGCCAGCAGTGACGGGTTTAGCGGGGCCTACAATGAGCAGTTCTTC.